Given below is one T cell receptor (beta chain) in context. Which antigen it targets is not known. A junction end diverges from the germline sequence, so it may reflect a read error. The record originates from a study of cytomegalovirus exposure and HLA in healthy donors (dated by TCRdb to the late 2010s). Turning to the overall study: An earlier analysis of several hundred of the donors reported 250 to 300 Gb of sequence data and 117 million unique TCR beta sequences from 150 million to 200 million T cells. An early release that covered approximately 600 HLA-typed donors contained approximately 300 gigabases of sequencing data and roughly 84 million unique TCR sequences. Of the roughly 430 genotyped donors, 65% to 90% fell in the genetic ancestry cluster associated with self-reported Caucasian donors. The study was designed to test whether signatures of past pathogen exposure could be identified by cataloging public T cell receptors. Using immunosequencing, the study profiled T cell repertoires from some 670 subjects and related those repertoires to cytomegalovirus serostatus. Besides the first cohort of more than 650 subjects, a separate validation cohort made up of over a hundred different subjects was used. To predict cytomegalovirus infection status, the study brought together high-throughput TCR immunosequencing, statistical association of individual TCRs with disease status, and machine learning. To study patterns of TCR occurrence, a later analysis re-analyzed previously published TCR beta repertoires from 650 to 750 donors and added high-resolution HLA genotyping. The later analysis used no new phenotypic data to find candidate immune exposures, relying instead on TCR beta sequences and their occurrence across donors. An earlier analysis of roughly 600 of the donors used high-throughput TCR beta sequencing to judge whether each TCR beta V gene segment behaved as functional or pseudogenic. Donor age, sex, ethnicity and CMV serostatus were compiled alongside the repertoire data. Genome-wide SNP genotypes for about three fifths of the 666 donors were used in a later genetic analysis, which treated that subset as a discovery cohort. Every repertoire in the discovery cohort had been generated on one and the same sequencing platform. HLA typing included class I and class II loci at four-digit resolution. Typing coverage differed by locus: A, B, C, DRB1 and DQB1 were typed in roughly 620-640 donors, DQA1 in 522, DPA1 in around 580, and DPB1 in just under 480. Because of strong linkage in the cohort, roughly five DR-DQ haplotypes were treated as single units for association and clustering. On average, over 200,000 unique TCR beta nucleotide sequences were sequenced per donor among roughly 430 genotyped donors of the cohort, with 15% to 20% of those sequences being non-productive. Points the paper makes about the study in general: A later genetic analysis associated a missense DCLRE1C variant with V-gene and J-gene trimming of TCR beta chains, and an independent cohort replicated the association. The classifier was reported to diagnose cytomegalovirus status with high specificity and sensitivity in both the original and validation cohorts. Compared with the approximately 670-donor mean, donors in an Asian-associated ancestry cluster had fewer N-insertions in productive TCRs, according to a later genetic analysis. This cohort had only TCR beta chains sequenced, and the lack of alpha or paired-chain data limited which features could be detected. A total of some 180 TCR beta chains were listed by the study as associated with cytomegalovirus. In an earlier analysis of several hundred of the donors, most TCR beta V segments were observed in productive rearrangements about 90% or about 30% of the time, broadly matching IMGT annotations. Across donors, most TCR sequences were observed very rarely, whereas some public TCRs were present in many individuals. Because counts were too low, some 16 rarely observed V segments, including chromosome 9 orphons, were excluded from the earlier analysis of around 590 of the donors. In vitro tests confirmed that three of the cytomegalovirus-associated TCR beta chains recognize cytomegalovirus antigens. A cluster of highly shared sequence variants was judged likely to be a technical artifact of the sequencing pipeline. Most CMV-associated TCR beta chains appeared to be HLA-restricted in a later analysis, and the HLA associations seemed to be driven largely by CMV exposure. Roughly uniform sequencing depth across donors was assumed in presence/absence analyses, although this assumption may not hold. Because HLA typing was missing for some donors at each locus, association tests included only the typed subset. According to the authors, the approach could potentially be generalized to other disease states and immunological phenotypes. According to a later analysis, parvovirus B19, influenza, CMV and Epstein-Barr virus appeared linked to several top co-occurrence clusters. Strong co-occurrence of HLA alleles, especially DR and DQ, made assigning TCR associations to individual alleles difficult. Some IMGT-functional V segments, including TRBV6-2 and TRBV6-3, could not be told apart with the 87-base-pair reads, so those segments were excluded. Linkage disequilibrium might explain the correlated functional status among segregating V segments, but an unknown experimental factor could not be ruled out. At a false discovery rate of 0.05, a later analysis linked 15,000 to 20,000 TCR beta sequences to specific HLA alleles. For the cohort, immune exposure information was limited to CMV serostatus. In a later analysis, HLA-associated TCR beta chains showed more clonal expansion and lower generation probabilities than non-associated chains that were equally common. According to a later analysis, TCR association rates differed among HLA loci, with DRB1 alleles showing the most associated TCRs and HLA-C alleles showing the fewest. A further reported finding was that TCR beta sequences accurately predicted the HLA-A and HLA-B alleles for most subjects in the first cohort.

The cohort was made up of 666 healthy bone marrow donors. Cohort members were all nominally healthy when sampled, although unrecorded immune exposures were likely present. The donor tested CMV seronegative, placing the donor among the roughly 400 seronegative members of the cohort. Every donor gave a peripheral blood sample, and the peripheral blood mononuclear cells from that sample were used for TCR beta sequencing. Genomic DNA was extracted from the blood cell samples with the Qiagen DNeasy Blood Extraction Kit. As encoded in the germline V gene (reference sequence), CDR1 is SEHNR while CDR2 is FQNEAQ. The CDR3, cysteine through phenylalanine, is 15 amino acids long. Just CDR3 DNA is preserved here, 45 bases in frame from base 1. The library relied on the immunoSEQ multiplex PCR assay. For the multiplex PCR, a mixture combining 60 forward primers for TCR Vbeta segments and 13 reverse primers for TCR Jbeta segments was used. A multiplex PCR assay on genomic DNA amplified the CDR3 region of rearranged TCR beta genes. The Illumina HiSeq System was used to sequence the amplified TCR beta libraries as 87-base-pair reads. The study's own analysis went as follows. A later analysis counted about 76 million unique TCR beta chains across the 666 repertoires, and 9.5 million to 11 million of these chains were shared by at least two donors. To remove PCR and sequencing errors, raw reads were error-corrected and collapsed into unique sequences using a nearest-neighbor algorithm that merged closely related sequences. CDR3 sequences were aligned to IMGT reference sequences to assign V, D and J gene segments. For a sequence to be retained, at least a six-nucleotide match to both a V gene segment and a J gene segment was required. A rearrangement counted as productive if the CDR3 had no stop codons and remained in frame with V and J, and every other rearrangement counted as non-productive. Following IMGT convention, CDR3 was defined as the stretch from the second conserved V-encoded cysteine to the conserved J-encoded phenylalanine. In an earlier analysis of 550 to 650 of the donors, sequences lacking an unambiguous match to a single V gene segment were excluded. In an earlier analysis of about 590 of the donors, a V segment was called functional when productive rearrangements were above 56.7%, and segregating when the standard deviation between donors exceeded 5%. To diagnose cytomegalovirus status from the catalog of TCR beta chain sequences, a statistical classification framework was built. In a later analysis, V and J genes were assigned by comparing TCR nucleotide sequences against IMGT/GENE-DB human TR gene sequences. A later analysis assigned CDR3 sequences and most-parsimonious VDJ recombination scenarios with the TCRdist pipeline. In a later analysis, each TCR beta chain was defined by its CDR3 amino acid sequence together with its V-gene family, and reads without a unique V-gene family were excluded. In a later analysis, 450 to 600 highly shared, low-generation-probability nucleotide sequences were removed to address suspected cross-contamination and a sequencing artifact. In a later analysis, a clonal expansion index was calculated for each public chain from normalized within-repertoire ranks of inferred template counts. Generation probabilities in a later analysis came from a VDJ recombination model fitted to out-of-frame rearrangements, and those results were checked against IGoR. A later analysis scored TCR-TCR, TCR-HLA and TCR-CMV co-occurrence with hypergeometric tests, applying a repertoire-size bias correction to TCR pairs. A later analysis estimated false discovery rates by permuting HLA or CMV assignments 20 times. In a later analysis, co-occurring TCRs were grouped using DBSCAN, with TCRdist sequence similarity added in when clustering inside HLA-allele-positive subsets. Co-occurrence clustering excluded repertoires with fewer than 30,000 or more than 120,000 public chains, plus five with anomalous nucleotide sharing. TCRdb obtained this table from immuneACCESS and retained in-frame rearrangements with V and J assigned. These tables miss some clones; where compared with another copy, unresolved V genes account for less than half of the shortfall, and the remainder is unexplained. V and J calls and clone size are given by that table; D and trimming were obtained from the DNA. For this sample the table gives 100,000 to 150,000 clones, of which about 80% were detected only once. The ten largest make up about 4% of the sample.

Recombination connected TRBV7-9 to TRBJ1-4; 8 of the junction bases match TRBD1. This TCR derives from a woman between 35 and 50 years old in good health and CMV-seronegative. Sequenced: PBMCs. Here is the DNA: TGTTCCAGCAGCCGCACACAGGGGGTAGATGAAAAACTGTTTTTT. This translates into CSSSRTQGVDEKLFF.